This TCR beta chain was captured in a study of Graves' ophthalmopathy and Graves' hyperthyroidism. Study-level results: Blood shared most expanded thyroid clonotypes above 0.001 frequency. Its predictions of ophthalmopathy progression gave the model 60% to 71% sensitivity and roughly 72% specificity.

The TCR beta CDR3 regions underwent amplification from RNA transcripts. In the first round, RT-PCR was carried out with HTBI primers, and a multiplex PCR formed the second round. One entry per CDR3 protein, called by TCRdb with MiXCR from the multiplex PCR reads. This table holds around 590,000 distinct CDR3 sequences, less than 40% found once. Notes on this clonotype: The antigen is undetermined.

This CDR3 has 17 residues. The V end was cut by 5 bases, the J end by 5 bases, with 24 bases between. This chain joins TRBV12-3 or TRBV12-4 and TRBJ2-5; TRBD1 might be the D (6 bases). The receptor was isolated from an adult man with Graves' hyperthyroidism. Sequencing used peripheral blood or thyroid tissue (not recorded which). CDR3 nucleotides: TGTGCCAGCAGTACAGGGTATTGGGGGCGGATGTTGGAGACCCAGTACTTC. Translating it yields CASSTGYWGRMLETQYF.